This is a list of T cell receptor beta chains from one sample in a study of blood T cell repertoires in COVID-19. The assay was immunoSEQ multiplex PCR, and TCRdb's table has in-frame clones only and misses some. The sample lists hundreds of thousands of clones; over 70% were seen once. Sample: peripheral blood. These receptor sequences come from a woman older than 75 with acute or convalescent COVID-19. Each CDR3 is given with its conserved first and last residue. The D gene is left open where the match is weak. Part of the rows lack a size; the others show once, few, many or a class for expanded clones.

d_gene: .; abundance: once; j_gene: TRBJ2-5; v_gene: TRBV28; CDR3nt: TGTGCCAGCAGTTCAGGGGCGGGAGAGACCCAGTACTTC; CDR3aa: CASSSGAGETQYF
d_gene: TRBD1; abundance: .; j_gene: TRBJ1-1; v_gene: TRBV28; CDR3nt: TGTGCCAGCAGTTTAGGGACAGGGAACACTGAAGCTTTCTTT; CDR3aa: CASSLGTGNTEAFF
d_gene: .; abundance: .; j_gene: TRBJ2-2; v_gene: TRBV2; CDR3nt: TGTGCCAGGGAACAAGACAGAGAGCTGTTTTTT; CDR3aa: CAREQDRELFF
d_gene: TRBD2; abundance: few; j_gene: TRBJ2-5; v_gene: TRBV4-1; CDR3nt: TGCGCCAGCAGCCAAGTGACTAGCGGGAGGGAGACCCAGTACTTC; CDR3aa: CASSQVTSGRETQYF
d_gene: .; abundance: .; j_gene: TRBJ2-3; v_gene: TRBV10-3; CDR3nt: TGTGCCATCAGTGAGTTTGGCGGCCTGAGCACAGATACGCAGTATTTT; CDR3aa: CAISEFGGLSTDTQYF
d_gene: .; abundance: .; j_gene: TRBJ1-1; v_gene: TRBV5-1; CDR3nt: TGCGCCAGCCACCAAACAGCGAACACTGAAGCTTTCTTT; CDR3aa: CASHQTANTEAFF
d_gene: .; abundance: .; j_gene: TRBJ1-2; v_gene: TRBV12-2; CDR3nt: TGTGCAAGGTCCACACGGTGGGCTTACCATGGCTACACCTTC; CDR3aa: CARSTRWAYHGYTF
d_gene: .; abundance: .; j_gene: TRBJ2-2; v_gene: TRBV5-1; CDR3nt: TGCGCCAGCAGCTTCTTCGGGACACCCCGGGACACCGGGGAGCTGTTTTTT; CDR3aa: CASSFFGTPRDTGELFF
d_gene: TRBD2; abundance: .; j_gene: TRBJ2-7; v_gene: TRBV5-6; CDR3nt: TGTGCCAGCAGCTTGTTGGGGGCTAGCGGGAGCCCCGAGCAGTACTTC; CDR3aa: CASSLLGASGSPEQYF
d_gene: .; abundance: .; j_gene: TRBJ2-7; v_gene: TRBV18; CDR3nt: TGTGCCAGCTCACCCCGGCGGGATAGCTCCTACGAGCAGTACTTC; CDR3aa: CASSPRRDSSYEQYF
d_gene: .; abundance: .; j_gene: TRBJ1-2; v_gene: TRBV7-9; CDR3nt: TGTGCCAGCAGCAGGGTGGCCTATGGCTACACCTTC; CDR3aa: CASSRVAYGYTF
d_gene: .; abundance: .; j_gene: TRBJ2-6; v_gene: TRBV29-1; CDR3nt: TGCAGCGTAGACAGCTCTGGGGCCAACGTCCTGACTTTC; CDR3aa: CSVDSSGANVLTF
d_gene: TRBD2; abundance: .; j_gene: TRBJ2-3; v_gene: TRBV18; CDR3nt: TGTGCCAGCTCACCGCCGAGCGGGAGGGCCAGGGATACGCAGTATTTT; CDR3aa: CASSPPSGRARDTQYF
d_gene: TRBD1; abundance: .; j_gene: TRBJ1-6; v_gene: TRBV6-5; CDR3nt: TGTGCCAGCACCCCAGGGGGCCCCCTCCACTTT; CDR3aa: CASTPGGPLHF
d_gene: .; abundance: .; j_gene: TRBJ1-6; v_gene: TRBV20-1; CDR3nt: TGCAGTGCTAGTAGGGGTCGGTCTACTTCACCCCTCCACTTT; CDR3aa: CSASRGRSTSPLHF
d_gene: .; abundance: .; j_gene: TRBJ1-2; v_gene: TRBV7-9; CDR3nt: TGTGCCAGCAGCTTAGCGGGGGCTGGTGGTGGCTACACCTTC; CDR3aa: CASSLAGAGGGYTF
d_gene: .; abundance: .; j_gene: TRBJ1-2; v_gene: TRBV7-9; CDR3nt: TGTGCCAGCCAATCCCTAGGGGGGGATTATGGCTACACCTTC; CDR3aa: CASQSLGGDYGYTF
d_gene: .; abundance: .; j_gene: TRBJ1-4; v_gene: TRBV25-1; CDR3nt: TGTGCCAGCAGTGATTCACAGTTTAATGAAAAACTGTTTTTT; CDR3aa: CASSDSQFNEKLFF
d_gene: TRBD2; abundance: .; j_gene: TRBJ2-1; v_gene: TRBV7-2; CDR3nt: TGTGCCAGCAGCTCCCTAGCGGGGGGGCCTGGTGAGCAGTTCTTC; CDR3aa: CASSSLAGGPGEQFF
d_gene: TRBD1; abundance: .; j_gene: TRBJ1-2; v_gene: TRBV28; CDR3nt: TGTGCCAGCCGAATCGGGACAGGGGGCCAAATCTATGGCTACACCTTC; CDR3aa: CASRIGTGGQIYGYTF
d_gene: .; abundance: .; j_gene: TRBJ2-3; v_gene: TRBV19; CDR3nt: TGTGCCAGTAGCCCAACGAGAAACACAGATACGCAGTATTTT; CDR3aa: CASSPTRNTDTQYF
d_gene: TRBD1; abundance: .; j_gene: TRBJ2-7; v_gene: TRBV7-9; CDR3nt: TGTGCCAGCAGCCGGACAGGAGGCTACGAGCAGTACTTC; CDR3aa: CASSRTGGYEQYF
d_gene: TRBD2; abundance: .; j_gene: TRBJ2-3; v_gene: TRBV11-3; CDR3nt: TGTGCCAGCAGCTTGAAACTAGCGGGATACACAGATACGCAGTATTTT; CDR3aa: CASSLKLAGYTDTQYF
d_gene: .; abundance: .; j_gene: TRBJ2-1; v_gene: TRBV20-1; CDR3nt: TGCAGTGCTAGTTCCAGCGGCTGGGACAATGAGCAGTTCTTC; CDR3aa: CSASSSGWDNEQFF
d_gene: .; abundance: .; j_gene: TRBJ2-7; v_gene: TRBV5-1; CDR3nt: TGCGCCAGCAGCTTGGCCACAGGCTCCTACGAGCAGTACTTC; CDR3aa: CASSLATGSYEQYF
d_gene: .; abundance: once; j_gene: TRBJ1-2; v_gene: TRBV18; CDR3nt: TGTGCCAGCTCACCGGAGGGACGGCTCTATGGCTACACCTTC; CDR3aa: CASSPEGRLYGYTF
d_gene: .; abundance: .; j_gene: TRBJ2-1; v_gene: TRBV9; CDR3nt: TGTGCCAGCAGCGCCCGACTCGGCTCCTACAATGAGCAGTTCTTC; CDR3aa: CASSARLGSYNEQFF
d_gene: TRBD2; abundance: .; j_gene: TRBJ2-5; v_gene: TRBV20-1; CDR3nt: TGCAGTGCTAGTCTTACTAGCGGAGGGGAGACCCAGTACTTC; CDR3aa: CSASLTSGGETQYF
d_gene: TRBD1; abundance: .; j_gene: TRBJ1-4; v_gene: TRBV6-6; CDR3nt: TGTGCCAGCAGTTACTTACAGGGGGCGGGGGAAAAACTGTTTTTT; CDR3aa: CASSYLQGAGEKLFF
d_gene: TRBD1; abundance: .; j_gene: TRBJ1-2; v_gene: TRBV29-1; CDR3nt: TGCAGCGTTGAAGATCCTAGACAGGGCTATGGCTACACCTTC; CDR3aa: CSVEDPRQGYGYTF
d_gene: .; abundance: .; j_gene: TRBJ2-2; v_gene: TRBV4-2; CDR3nt: TGTGCCAGCAGCCAGCCAGGGGACACGAACACCGGGGAGCTGTTTTTT; CDR3aa: CASSQPGDTNTGELFF
d_gene: .; abundance: .; j_gene: TRBJ2-5; v_gene: TRBV11-3; CDR3nt: TGTGCCAGCAGCTTAGTAAGTTGGTGGGCCCTGTACCAAGAGACCCAGTACTTC; CDR3aa: CASSLVSWWALYQETQYF
d_gene: TRBD1; abundance: .; j_gene: TRBJ1-5; v_gene: TRBV14; CDR3nt: TGTGCCAGCAGGCCAGACAGGGTCGATCAGCCCCAGCATTTT; CDR3aa: CASRPDRVDQPQHF
d_gene: .; abundance: .; j_gene: TRBJ2-1; v_gene: TRBV18; CDR3nt: TGTGCCAGCTCAGAGGCGCGGGGAAACAATGAGCAGTTCTTC; CDR3aa: CASSEARGNNEQFF
d_gene: .; abundance: .; j_gene: TRBJ1-4; v_gene: TRBV7-2; CDR3nt: TGTGCCAGCAGCCCGCAGAAAGCAACTAATGAAAAACTGTTTTTT; CDR3aa: CASSPQKATNEKLFF
d_gene: .; abundance: .; j_gene: TRBJ2-7; v_gene: TRBV30; CDR3nt: TGTGCCTGGGCCACTCAGGGCTACGAGCAGTACTTC; CDR3aa: CAWATQGYEQYF
d_gene: .; abundance: .; j_gene: TRBJ2-5; v_gene: TRBV3-1/TRBV3-2; CDR3nt: TGTGCCAGCAGCCAAGACATGGTGGGGGGTATTAGAAAGACCCAGTACTTC; CDR3aa: CASSQDMVGGIRKTQYF
d_gene: TRBD1; abundance: .; j_gene: TRBJ1-3; v_gene: TRBV5-5; CDR3nt: TGTGCCAGCAGCTTGGATGGGACAGGGGGCTCAGGAAACACCATATATTTT; CDR3aa: CASSLDGTGGSGNTIYF
d_gene: TRBD2; abundance: .; j_gene: TRBJ2-1; v_gene: TRBV7-2; CDR3nt: TGTGCCAGCAGCTTAGGGACTAGCGGGAGTCTGTTCTTC; CDR3aa: CASSLGTSGSLFF
d_gene: .; abundance: .; j_gene: TRBJ2-7; v_gene: TRBV5-5; CDR3nt: TGTGCCAGCAGCCGTAGCGCCCCGGGAGAGCAGTACTTC; CDR3aa: CASSRSAPGEQYF
d_gene: .; abundance: .; j_gene: TRBJ2-1; v_gene: TRBV3-1/TRBV3-2; CDR3nt: TGTGCCAGCAGCCAGAATCAGGGGCAGTTCTTC; CDR3aa: CASSQNQGQFF
d_gene: TRBD2; abundance: once; j_gene: TRBJ2-1; v_gene: TRBV6-4; CDR3nt: TGTGCCAGCAGTGACAGGACTAGCGGCTACAATGAGCAGTTCTTC; CDR3aa: CASSDRTSGYNEQFF
d_gene: TRBD1; abundance: .; j_gene: TRBJ1-1; v_gene: TRBV5-1; CDR3nt: TGCGCCAGCAGCGAACGGACAGGGGAGGGAACTGAAGCTTTCTTT; CDR3aa: CASSERTGEGTEAFF
d_gene: TRBD1; abundance: .; j_gene: TRBJ2-7; v_gene: TRBV5-1; CDR3nt: TGCGCCAGCAGCTTCACGGGACAGACCTACGAGCAGTACTTC; CDR3aa: CASSFTGQTYEQYF
d_gene: .; abundance: .; j_gene: TRBJ2-7; v_gene: TRBV30; CDR3nt: TGTGCCTGGAGTACCAGGGGCGAGCAGTACTTC; CDR3aa: CAWSTRGEQYF